This T cell receptor beta chain was profiled in a study of cytomegalovirus exposure and HLA in healthy donors. Overall study: Researchers found that roughly 81% of over 350 genotyped donors fell within the Caucasian-associated ancestry cluster. General study results and limits: Rare TCR sequences predominated, though certain public TCRs were found in many donors. V- and J-gene trimming in TCR beta was tied to a missense DCLRE1C variant by an analysis performed later.

A note on this clone: Its antigen is currently unknown.

There were likely unrecorded immune exposures, though donors were nominally healthy when sampled. The PCR contained 60 Vbeta and 13 Jbeta primers. Generated by immunoSEQ multiplex PCR, the TCRdb table keeps only in-frame clones and is missing some. The table has around 150,000 clones, about 83% seen once. This CDR3 has 14 residues. J gave up 4 bases and V 3 bases, and 2 bases lay outside the gene matches. The V gene's germline CDR1 is KGHSH and CDR2 LQKENI. The clonotype comes from a woman aged 25 to 45 in good health and CMV-seronegative. Material: PBMCs. The V and J genes are TRBV18 and TRBJ2-3; 9 nucleotides line up with TRBD2. The DNA of the CDR3 is TGTGCCAGCTCACCGGGACTAGCCCCAGATACGCAGTATTTT. It encodes CASSPGLAPDTQYF.